Shown below are 25 T cell receptor beta chains from a single sample sequenced in a study of blood T cell repertoires in COVID-19. Libraries were prepared by immunoSEQ multiplex PCR; TCRdb keeps only in-frame clonotypes and omits some of them. The sample has some 300,000 clones; roughly 86% are singletons. Sequencing used PBMCs or T cells enriched from blood (not recorded which). The receptors derive from a woman aged 25 to 45 who had recovered from COVID-19.

CDR3 in amino acids: CASSTRGVAGDTDTQYF. The CDR3 DNA reads TGTGCCAGCAGCACTAGGGGCGTAGCGGGAGACACAGATACGCAGTATTTT. This chain links TRBV28 with TRBJ2-3, with 9 bases lining up with TRBD2. The germline gives CDR1 MDHEN, CDR2 SYDVKM. The CDR3 consists of 17 residues. Trimming cost V 6 bases and J 2 bases; bases outside gene matches: 12.

This clone showed up just once. This chain connects TRBV11-3 to TRBJ2-5; no firm D call. CDR1 and CDR2 from the germline V gene are SGHNT and YENEEA. The CDR3 extends over 15 amino acids. Trimming removed 0 bases at V and 1 base at J, with 9 bases between. This chain's CDR3 is CASSLEPRVQETQYF. Written as DNA, the CDR3 is TGTGCCAGCAGCTTAGAGCCCCGGGTCCAAGAGACCCAGTACTTC.

V and J are TRBV9 and TRBJ2-1, with 7 bases that match TRBD2. Trimming removed 0 bases from V and 9 bases from J; junction bases left unmatched: 9. The CDR3 loop spans 15 amino acids. Per the germline V gene, CDR1 is SGDLS and CDR2 is YYNGEE. The CDR3 region has the DNA TGTGCCAGCAGCGTAGATTTGGGAGGGCCCGGTGAGCAGTTCTTC. This codes for CASSVDLGGPGEQFF.

The gene calls are TRBV28 and TRBJ2-1, with 8 positions matching TRBD2. The CDR3 contains 15 residues. CDR1 MDHEN and CDR2 SYDVKM come from the germline V gene. Trimming cost V 7 bases and J 2 bases; bases outside gene matches: 7. This CDR3 is CASIPGTRAYNEQFF. CDR3 coding DNA: TGTGCCAGCATTCCCGGGACTAGAGCCTACAATGAGCAGTTCTTC. The full variable domain, with the rest looked up from reference TRBV28 and TRBJ2-1, is DVKVTQSSRYLVKRTGEKVFLECVQDMDHENMFWYRQDPGLGLRLIYFSYDVKMKEKGDIPEGYSVSREKKERFSLILESASTNQTSMYLCASIPGTRAYNEQFFGPGTRLTVL.

The J gene is TRBJ1-2, the V gene TRBV5-8; TRBD1 is a possible D gene (5 bases). The CDR3 has 12 amino acids. CDR1 and CDR2 (germline): SGHTS, YDEGEE. Between the trimmed V and J ends, which lost 2 bases and 5 bases, there was a span of 7 bases. The CDR3, as DNA: TGTGCCAGCAGCTTCGACAGATATGGCTACACCTTC. Translated, it gives CASSFDRYGYTF. The full variable domain, in which reference TRBV5-8 and TRBJ1-2 provide the parts outside the CDR3, is EAGVTQSPTHLIKTRGQQATLRCSPISGHTSVYWYQQALGLGLQFLLWYDEGEERNRGNFPPRFSGRQFPNYSSELNVNALELEDSALYLCASSFDRYGYTFGSGTRLTVV.

V is TRBV5-1 and J is TRBJ1-5; D perhaps matches TRBD1 (5 bases). The CDR3 has 15 residues. Trimming took 1 base from V and 3 from J, leaving 11 bases between them. From germline, CDR1 is SGHRS and CDR2 YFSETQ. CDR3 DNA sequence: TGCGCCAGCAGCTTGCAGGGTTCCCCCAATCAGCCCCAGCATTTT. This sequence encodes CASSLQGSPNQPQHF.

This chain links TRBV9 with TRBJ1-1; 7 bases fit TRBD1. Losses at the gene ends were 3 bases for V and 3 bases for J; bases not matched to a gene: 5. The CDR3 totals 14 residues. CDR1 is SGDLS and CDR2 is YYNGEE in the germline V gene. CDR3 residues: CASSDRDRYTEAFF. CDR3 in DNA: TGTGCCAGCAGCGACCGGGACAGATACACTGAAGCTTTCTTT. Looking up the rest from reference TRBV9 and TRBJ1-1 gives the full variable domain: DSGVTQTPKHLITATGQRVTLRCSPRSGDLSVYWYQQSLDQGLQFLIQYYNGEERAKGNILERFSAQQFPDLHSELNLSSLELGDSALYFCASSDRDRYTEAFFGQGTRLTVV.

The chain links TRBV27 to TRBJ2-2; no definite D call. Germline V gene lookup returns CDR1 MNHEY and CDR2 SMNVEV (reference sequence). V lost 2 bases and J lost 4, with 14 bases in between. The CDR3 runs to 16 residues. The CDR3 DNA follows: TGTGCCAGCAGTTTAAGAGGTCTGGCGGTCACCGGGGAGCTGTTTTTT. Translation gives CASSLRGLAVTGELFF.

This clone was seen more than once but under ten times. V is TRBV6-6 and J is TRBJ2-1; 8 nucleotides line up with TRBD1. The junction had 8 bases not matched to a gene; V was cut back by 2 bases and J by 5 bases. In germline, CDR1 is MNHNY, CDR2 SVGAGI (reference sequence). This CDR3 has 16 residues. The CDR3 region has the DNA TGTGCCAGCAGTTACACCGATGGACAGGGAAACAATGAGCAGTTCTTC. Amino acids: CASSYTDGQGNNEQFF.

The chain couples TRBV28 to TRBJ2-3; 10 bases are shared with TRBD2. Germline CDR1 and CDR2: MDHEN and SYDVKM. J lost 0 bases, V lost 7 bases, and 1 base had no gene match. The CDR3 consists of 14 residues. This CDR3 is CASKGLASTDTQYF. The DNA of the CDR3 is TGTGCCAGCAAGGGACTAGCGAGCACAGATACGCAGTATTTT.

Only one count was recorded for this clone. J is TRBJ2-7 and V is TRBV27; a weak D match, TRBD2 (5 bases). Trimming cost V 5 bases and J 2 bases, with 13 bases left between them. Germline V gives CDR1 MNHEY, CDR2 SMNVEV (reference sequence). The length of the CDR3 is 14 residues. CDR3 bases: TGTGCCAGCAGTAGGACCGGACTTCCCTACGAGCAGTACTTC. Amino acids: CASSRTGLPYEQYF.

V and J are TRBV29-1 and TRBJ1-2; no firm D call. Trimming took 3 bases from V and 4 from J, leaving 12 bases between them. The CDR3 consists of 13 residues. Germline V CDR1 and CDR2: SQVTM, ANQGSEA. CDR3: CSVEGSGVYGYTF. The CDR3 DNA follows: TGCAGCGTTGAGGGTAGCGGGGTCTATGGCTACACCTTC.

V is TRBV24-1 and J is TRBJ1-2, with D maybe TRBD1 (5 bases). The length of the CDR3 is 13 residues. The V gene's germline CDR1 is KGHDR and CDR2 SFDVKD. V lost 3 bases and J 6 bases, leaving 10 bases between the germline ends. In DNA form, the CDR3 reads TGTGCCACCAGTGATCCCCTAGGGGATGGCTACACCTTC. This translates into CATSDPLGDGYTF.

The chain carries TRBV3-1 (or the pseudogene TRBV3-2) and TRBJ2-7; 7 positions match TRBD2. CDR1 is LGHDT, CDR2 YNNKEL, per germline (reference sequence). The V gene end was trimmed by 1 base and the J gene end by 2 bases; junction bases not matched to a gene: 11. The CDR3 is 17 amino acids. CDR3 region: CASSQGIGGRATYEQYF. As DNA, the CDR3 is TGTGCCAGCAGCCAAGGTATCGGCGGGAGAGCGACCTACGAGCAGTACTTC.

This clone was detected only a few times. The genes are TRBV19 and TRBJ1-6; 9 bases match TRBD1. V shed 5 bases and J 10 bases; nucleotides not matched to a gene: 6. The CDR3 has 14 amino acids. Germline CDR1 reads LNHDA; CDR2 reads SQIVND (reference sequence). The CDR3 DNA reads TGTGCCAGTAGTGTGGGACAGGGAAGCTCACCCCTCCACTTT. Translated, it gives CASSVGQGSSPLHF. The full variable domain, in which reference TRBV19 and TRBJ1-6 provide the parts outside the CDR3, is DGGITQSPKYLFRKEGQNVTLSCEQNLNHDAMYWYRQDPGQGLRLIYYSQIVNDFQKGDIAEGYSVSREKKESFPLTVTSAQKNPTAFYLCASSVGQGSSPLHFGNGTRLTVT.

The V and J genes are TRBV5-1 and TRBJ2-3; 7 bases line up with TRBD1. Germline-derived CDR1 and CDR2 are SGHRS and YFSETQ. The CDR3 covers 16 residues. The junction had 8 bases not matched to a gene; V was cut back by 0 bases and J by 4 bases. The CDR3 loop is CASSLEGGAKADTQYF. CDR3 bases: TGCGCCAGCAGCTTGGAAGGGGGCGCGAAAGCAGATACGCAGTATTTT.

This chain joins TRBV29-1 and TRBJ1-2, with TRBD1 as a possible D gene (6 bases). Germline assignment: CDR1 SQVTM and CDR2 ANQGSEA. This CDR3 comprises 12 residues. V lost 6 bases and J 3 bases, leaving 11 bases between the germline ends. CDR3 protein: CSVRGFDYGYTF. CDR3 sequence (DNA): TGCAGCGTCAGGGGTTTTGACTATGGCTACACCTTC.

J is TRBJ2-3 and V is TRBV30; perhaps TRBD1 as D (6 bases). Germline CDR1 GTSNPN, CDR2 SVGIG (reference sequence). Trimming left V 4 bases short and J 5 bases short, with 13 bases between. The CDR3 is 13 amino acids. CDR3 residues: CAWNTMTGDTQYF. For the CDR3, the DNA is TGTGCCTGGAATACCATGACAGGAGATACGCAGTATTTT. The full variable domain, completed using reference TRBV30 and TRBJ2-3, is SQTIHQWPATLVQPVGSPLSLECTVEGTSNPNLYWYRQAAGRGLQLLFYSVGIGQISSEVPQNLSASRPQDRQFILSSKKLLLSDSGFYLCAWNTMTGDTQYFGPGTRLTVL.

Turning to this clone: Its ends do not fully match the called genes, so a read error is possible. The chain combines TRBV3-1 (or the pseudogene TRBV3-2) with TRBJ1-2; possible D gene TRBD1, 6 bases. The length of the CDR3 is 12 residues. CDR1 and CDR2 (germline): LGHDT, YNNKEL (reference sequence). The CDR3 region is CASGLTGSARSF. The CDR3 bases are TGTGCCAGCGGTCTCACAGGGTCGGCAAGGTCCTTC.

This chain joins TRBV2 and TRBJ2-4; 7 nucleotides align to TRBD2. The CDR3 loop spans 14 amino acids. Germline CDR1 SNHLY, CDR2 FYNNEI. The junction had 10 bases not matched to a gene; V was cut back by 5 bases and J by 9 bases. CDR3 coding DNA: TGTGCCAGCAGTCCCGGCGCTCCGGGGGGCATTCAGTACTTC. As protein: CASSPGAPGGIQYF. Filled out from reference TRBV2 and TRBJ2-4, the complete variable domain reads EPEVTQTPSHQVTQMGQEVILRCVPISNHLYFYWYRQILGQKVEFLVSFYNNEISEKSEIFDDQFSVERPDGSNFTLKIRSTKLEDSAMYFCASSPGAPGGIQYFGAGTRLSVL.

The gene calls are TRBV6-6 and TRBJ1-2; no clear D gene. The germline CDR1 and CDR2 sequences are MNHNY and SVGAGI (reference sequence). The CDR3 spans 12 residues. The ends were cut back, 5 bases at V and 4 bases at J, with 8 bases in the middle. CDR3 nucleotides: TGTGCCAGCAGTCCCCGGTCCTATGGCTACACCTTC. It is translated as CASSPRSYGYTF.

The chain is built from TRBV18 and TRBJ1-1; 8 bases align to TRBD1. This CDR3 contains 16 residues. Germline loops: CDR1 KGHSH, CDR2 LQKENI. V trimming: 4 bases; J trimming: 2 bases; junction bases outside the gene matches: 9. CDR3 loop: CASSLNPTGVNTEAFF. The CDR3 DNA sequence: TGTGCCAGCTCACTGAACCCGACAGGGGTTAACACTGAAGCTTTCTTT.

The chain links TRBV11-2 to TRBJ2-3, with no clear D. CDR1 is SGHAT, CDR2 FQNNGV, per germline. V was shortened by 8 bases and J by 3 bases, with 6 bases between the two germline ends. The CDR3 extends over 11 amino acids. This CDR3 is CASRETDTQYF. The CDR3 nucleotides are TGTGCCAGCCGAGAGACAGATACGCAGTATTTT.

This chain links TRBV7-2 with TRBJ1-1; 7 nucleotides line up with TRBD1. This CDR3 comprises 13 residues. Germline V gives CDR1 SGHTA, CDR2 FQGNSA. After removal of 5 bases from V and 9 bases from J, the junction contained 9 bases not matched to a gene. CDR3 in DNA: TGTGCCAGCAGCCCGAACCGACAGGGTAAAGCTTTCTTT. Translating it yields CASSPNRQGKAFF.

The chain employs TRBV5-1 and TRBJ2-3; no clear D gene. Between the trimmed V and J ends, which lost 0 bases and 2 bases, there was a span of 10 bases. The CDR3 totals 15 residues. The V gene's germline CDR1 is SGHRS and CDR2 YFSETQ. This CDR3 reads CASSLDGGYTDTQYF. In DNA, the CDR3 is TGCGCCAGCAGCTTGGATGGCGGCTACACAGATACGCAGTATTTT.